The 14 T cell receptor beta chains reported below all come from one sample, sequenced in a study of beta chain features in type 1 diabetes. As every portion of the isolated RNA was reverse transcribed, the sequencing read expressed TCRB transcripts. Measured with immunoSEQ multiplex PCR; TCRdb has only the in-frame clones, and not every one. The table lists hundreds of thousands of clones, roughly an eighth of them singletons. The sequenced sample consisted of naive CD4+ T cells from blood. These receptors were taken from a man younger than 35 in good health.

This clone turned up a few times. The chain links TRBV2 to TRBJ1-2, with 8 bases matching TRBD1. Trimming at V came to 7 bases and at J to 8 bases, leaving 9 bases not matched to a gene. This CDR3 spans 13 amino acids. Germline V gene lookup returns CDR1 SNHLY and CDR2 FYNNEI. CDR3 region: CASNEDRVGGYTF. CDR3 sequence (DNA): TGTGCCAGCAACGAGGACAGGGTAGGCGGCTACACCTTC. The full variable domain, completed using reference TRBV2 and TRBJ1-2, is EPEVTQTPSHQVTQMGQEVILRCVPISNHLYFYWYRQILGQKVEFLVSFYNNEISEKSEIFDDQFSVERPDGSNFTLKIRSTKLEDSAMYFCASNEDRVGGYTFGSGTRLTVV.

In its sample, this clone was seen a few times. The chain recombines TRBV4-2 with TRBJ2-6; 9 bases fit TRBD1. The CDR3 is 16 amino acids. V lost 3 bases to trimming and J lost 3 bases; unmatched junction nucleotides: 3. Germline V gene lookup returns CDR1 LGHNA and CDR2 YNFKEQ. This chain's CDR3 is CASSQDRGLGANVLTF. The CDR3 DNA follows: TGTGCCAGCAGCCAGGACAGGGGTCTTGGGGCCAACGTCCTGACTTTC.

This chain uses TRBV2 with TRBJ1-3, with D maybe TRBD1 (6 bases). V gave up 7 bases and J gave up 4 bases, with 17 bases separating them. Germline CDR1 and CDR2: SNHLY and FYNNEI. The CDR3 is 15 residues long. CDR3 amino acids: CASTEGGSPGNTIYF. The DNA of the CDR3 is TGTGCCAGCACCGAGGGGGGGTCCCCAGGAAACACCATATATTTT.

This clone was observed a handful of times. V and J are TRBV5-8 and TRBJ2-5; possible D gene TRBD1, 5 bases. This CDR3 comprises 14 residues. V was cut by 0 bases and J by 2 bases, with 8 bases left in between. Germline V gene lookup returns CDR1 SGHTS and CDR2 YDEGEE. Written as DNA, the CDR3 is TGTGCCAGCAGCTTGGGCAGGGTTCAAGAGACCCAGTACTTC. As protein: CASSLGRVQETQYF. Full variable domain (remainder filled in from reference TRBV5-8 and TRBJ2-5): EAGVTQSPTHLIKTRGQQATLRCSPISGHTSVYWYQQALGLGLQFLLWYDEGEERNRGNFPPRFSGRQFPNYSSELNVNALELEDSALYLCASSLGRVQETQYFGPGTRLLVL.

J is TRBJ2-3 and V is TRBV6-5, with D tentatively TRBD1 (6 bases). V was shortened by 0 bases and J by 9 bases, with 10 bases between the two germline ends. Germline V CDR1 and CDR2: MNHEY, SVGAGI. The CDR3 has 13 residues. In DNA, the CDR3 is TGTGCCAGCAGTTACTCGACGGACAGCACGCAGTATTTT. It yields the protein CASSYSTDSTQYF.

The table lists this clone with a few counts. The rearrangement links TRBV9 to TRBJ1-6; D might be TRBD1 (5 bases). CDR1 is SGDLS, CDR2 YYNGEE, per germline. Trimming cost V 2 bases and J 6 bases, with 12 bases left between them. The CDR3 spans 15 residues. The CDR3 DNA reads as TGTGCCAGCAGCGTGGGGCAGGGAGGTAATTCACCCCTCCACTTT. Translation: CASSVGQGGNSPLHF.

This clone was counted only a few times. The chain is built from TRBV14 and TRBJ1-1; the match to TRBD1 covers 10 bases. The CDR3 contains 17 residues. J lost 10 bases, V lost 0 bases, and 14 bases had no gene match. The germline V gene encodes CDR1 SGHDN and CDR2 FVKESK. The CDR3 DNA reads TGTGCCAGCAGCCAAGATCGCGGGACAGGGGTTTTGGTCACAGCTTTCTTT. It encodes CASSQDRGTGVLVTAFF.

This clone was detected only a few times. The V gene is TRBV28, the J gene TRBJ2-7, with 8 nucleotides matching TRBD2. Germline V lookup: CDR1 MDHEN, CDR2 SYDVKM. There are 18 residues in the CDR3. V lost 2 bases to trimming and J lost 0 bases; unmatched junction nucleotides: 12. CDR3 amino acids: CASSLNTGRAWNSYEQYF. CDR3 DNA sequence: TGTGCCAGCAGTTTAAATACCGGGAGGGCCTGGAACTCCTACGAGCAGTACTTC.

V usage is TRBV4-3 and J usage is TRBJ2-5; 9 positions agree with TRBD2. The J call is in doubt because the DNA end fits TRBJ2-7 better. Per the germline V gene, CDR1 is LGHNA and CDR2 is YSLEER. CDR3 length: 18 amino acids. The CDR3 is CASSHSAFGVAGANEQYF. DNA of the CDR3: TGCGCCAGCAGCCACTCCGCCTTTGGAGTAGCGGGGGCCAACGAGCAGTACTTC.

This chain connects TRBV28 to TRBJ2-5; TRBD1 agrees at 7 bases. Germline CDR1 reads MDHEN; CDR2 reads SYDVKM. CDR3 length: 14 residues. V shed 3 bases, J shed 4 bases, and the junction held 5 bases outside the gene matches. The CDR3 DNA reads TGTGCCAGCAGTTTTTTGAGGGGGCTAGAGACCCAGTACTTC. As protein: CASSFLRGLETQYF. Full variable domain (remainder filled in from reference TRBV28 and TRBJ2-5): DVKVTQSSRYLVKRTGEKVFLECVQDMDHENMFWYRQDPGLGLRLIYFSYDVKMKEKGDIPEGYSVSREKKERFSLILESASTNQTSMYLCASSFLRGLETQYFGPGTRLLVL.

This clone showed up just a few times. The chain recombines TRBV29-1 with TRBJ1-1; D remains unclear. CDR1 and CDR2 from the germline V gene are SQVTM and ANQGSEA. V gave up 2 bases and J gave up 7 bases, with 14 bases separating them. The length of the CDR3 is 13 residues. The CDR3 DNA follows: TGCAGCGTTGAATTGGGAAAGGAGGGTGAAGCTTTCTTT. Its translation is CSVELGKEGEAFF.

The sample holds a few counts of this clone. CDR3 DNA sequence: TGTGCCAGCAGAATAACTAGCGGGAGTGGCAATGAGCAGTTCTTC. Amino acid sequence: CASRITSGSGNEQFF. This chain uses TRBV7-9 with TRBJ2-1; TRBD2 matches 11 bases. The J segment lost 6 bases and the V segment lost 6 bases, leaving 7 bases of the junction unmatched. The CDR3 has 15 residues. CDR1 is SEHNR, CDR2 FQNEAQ, per germline (reference sequence).

This clone occurred a few times. The same CDR3 also results from other DNA sequences found in this sample. The DNA of the CDR3 is TGTGCCAGCAGCGTAGAGCTACAGGGATATGGCTACACCTTC. It is translated as CASSVELQGYGYTF. The V gene is TRBV9, the J gene TRBJ1-2; tentatively, D is TRBD1 (6 bases). The V gene lost 0 bases and the J gene lost 5 bases, with 11 bases spanning the gap. The CDR3 is 14 residues long. Looked up from germline, CDR1 is SGDLS and CDR2 is YYNGEE. Supplemented by reference TRBV9 and TRBJ1-2, the full variable domain reads DSGVTQTPKHLITATGQRVTLRCSPRSGDLSVYWYQQSLDQGLQFLIQYYNGEERAKGNILERFSAQQFPDLHSELNLSSLELGDSALYFCASSVELQGYGYTFGSGTRLTVV.

In its sample, this clone was seen a few times. The rearrangement links TRBV30 to TRBJ2-2; 9 bases map to TRBD1. The CDR3 totals 17 residues. Germline assignment: CDR1 GTSNPN and CDR2 SVGIG (reference sequence). V dropped 3 bases and J dropped 6; count of bases not matched to a gene: 14. The CDR3 DNA is TGTGCCTGGAGACCGGGACAGGGTTGGCGGATACCCGGGGAGCTGTTTTTT. This translates into CAWRPGQGWRIPGELFF.